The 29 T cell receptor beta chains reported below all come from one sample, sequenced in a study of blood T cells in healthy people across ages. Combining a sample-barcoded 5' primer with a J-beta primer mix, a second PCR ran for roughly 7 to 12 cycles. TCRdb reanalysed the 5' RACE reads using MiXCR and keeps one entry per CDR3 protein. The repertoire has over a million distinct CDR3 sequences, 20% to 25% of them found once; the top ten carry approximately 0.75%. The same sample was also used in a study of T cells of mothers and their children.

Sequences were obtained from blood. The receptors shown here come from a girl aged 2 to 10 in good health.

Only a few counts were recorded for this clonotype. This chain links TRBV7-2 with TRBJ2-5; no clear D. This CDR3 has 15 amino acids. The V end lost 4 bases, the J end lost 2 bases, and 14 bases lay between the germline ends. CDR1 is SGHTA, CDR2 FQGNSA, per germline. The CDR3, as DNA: TGTGCCAGCAGCTCTTTTTTACCTAAACAAGAGACCCAGTACTTC. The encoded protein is CASSSFLPKQETQYF.

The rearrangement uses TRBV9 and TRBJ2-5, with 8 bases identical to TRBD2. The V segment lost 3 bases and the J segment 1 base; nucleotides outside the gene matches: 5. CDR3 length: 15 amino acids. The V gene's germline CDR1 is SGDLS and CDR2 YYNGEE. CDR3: CASSDPTSGQETQYF. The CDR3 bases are TGTGCCAGCAGCGACCCCACTAGCGGCCAAGAGACCCAGTACTTC.

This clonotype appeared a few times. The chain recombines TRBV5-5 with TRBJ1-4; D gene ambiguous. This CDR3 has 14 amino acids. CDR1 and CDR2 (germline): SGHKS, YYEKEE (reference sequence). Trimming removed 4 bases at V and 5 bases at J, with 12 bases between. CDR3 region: CASSGGMGNEKLFF. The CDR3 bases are TGTGCCAGCAGCGGCGGGATGGGAAATGAAAAACTGTTTTTT. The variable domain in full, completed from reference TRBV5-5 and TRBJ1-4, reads DAGVTQSPTHLIKTRGQQVTLRCSPISGHKSVSWYQQVLGQGPQFIFQYYEKEERGRGNFPDRFSARQFPNYSSELNVNALLLGDSALYLCASSGGMGNEKLFFGSGTQLSVL.

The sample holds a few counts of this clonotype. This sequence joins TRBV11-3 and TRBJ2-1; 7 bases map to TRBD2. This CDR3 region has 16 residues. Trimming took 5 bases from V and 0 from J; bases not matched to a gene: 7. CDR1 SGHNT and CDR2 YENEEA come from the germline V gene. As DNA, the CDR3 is TGTGCCAGCAGCGACCCAGCGGGGAGCTCCTACAATGAGCAGTTCTTC. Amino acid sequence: CASSDPAGSSYNEQFF.

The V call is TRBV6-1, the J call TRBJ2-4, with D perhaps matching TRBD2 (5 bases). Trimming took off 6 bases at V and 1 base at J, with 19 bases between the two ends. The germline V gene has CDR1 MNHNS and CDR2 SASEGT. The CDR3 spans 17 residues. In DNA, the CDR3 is TGTGCCAGCAGCTCTACCGGACTCTCTTGGGCCAAAAACATTCAGTACTTC. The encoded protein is CASSSTGLSWAKNIQYF.

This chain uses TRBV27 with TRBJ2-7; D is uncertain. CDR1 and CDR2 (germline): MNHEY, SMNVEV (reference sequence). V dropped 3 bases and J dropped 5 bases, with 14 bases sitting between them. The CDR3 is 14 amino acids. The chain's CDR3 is CASSFSGFSNEQYF. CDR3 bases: TGTGCCAGCAGTTTTTCTGGGTTTAGTAACGAGCAGTACTTC.

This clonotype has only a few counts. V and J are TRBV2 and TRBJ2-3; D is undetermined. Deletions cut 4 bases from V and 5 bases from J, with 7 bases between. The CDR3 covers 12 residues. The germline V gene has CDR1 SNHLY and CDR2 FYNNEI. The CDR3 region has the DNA TGTGCCAGCAGTGGGAAAATAGATACGCAGTATTTT. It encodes CASSGKIDTQYF.

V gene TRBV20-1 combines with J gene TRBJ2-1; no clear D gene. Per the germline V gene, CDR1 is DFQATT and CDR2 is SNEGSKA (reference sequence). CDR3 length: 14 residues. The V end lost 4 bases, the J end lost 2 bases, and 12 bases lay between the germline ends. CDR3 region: CSAKYFSTYNEQFF. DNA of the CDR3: TGCAGTGCTAAGTATTTTAGCACCTACAATGAGCAGTTCTTC.

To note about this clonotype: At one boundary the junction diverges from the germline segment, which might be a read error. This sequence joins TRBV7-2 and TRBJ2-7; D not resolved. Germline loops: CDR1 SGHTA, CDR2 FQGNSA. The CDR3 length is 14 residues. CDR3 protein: CSSSLTLGTAEQYF. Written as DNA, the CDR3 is TGTTCCAGCAGCTTAACTCTCGGTACAGCCGAGCAGTACTTC.

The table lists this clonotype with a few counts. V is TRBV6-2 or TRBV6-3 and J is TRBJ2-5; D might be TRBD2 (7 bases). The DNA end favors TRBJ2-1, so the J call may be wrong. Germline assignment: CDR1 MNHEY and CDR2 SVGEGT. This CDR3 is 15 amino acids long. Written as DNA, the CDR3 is TGTGCCAGCAGTTACGGCGGGGGCAGGGCCAATGAGCAGTTCTTC. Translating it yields CASSYGGGRANEQFF.

For the CDR3, the DNA is TGTGCCAGCAGCTCATTCGAGGGCCACGAGCAGTACTTC. Its translation is CASSSFEGHEQYF. The V call is TRBV11-2, the J call TRBJ2-5; D perhaps matches TRBD2 (5 bases). Matching the DNA end better, TRBJ2-7 makes the J call doubtful. This CDR3 is 13 amino acids long. Germline-derived CDR1 and CDR2 are SGHAT and FQNNGV.

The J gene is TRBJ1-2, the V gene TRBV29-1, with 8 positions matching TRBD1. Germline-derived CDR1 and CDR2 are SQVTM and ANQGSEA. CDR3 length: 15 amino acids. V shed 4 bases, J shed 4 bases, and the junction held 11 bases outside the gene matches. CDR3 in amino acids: CSVGRPVDRAYGYTF. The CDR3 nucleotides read TGCAGCGTTGGGCGCCCGGTGGACAGGGCCTATGGCTACACCTTC.

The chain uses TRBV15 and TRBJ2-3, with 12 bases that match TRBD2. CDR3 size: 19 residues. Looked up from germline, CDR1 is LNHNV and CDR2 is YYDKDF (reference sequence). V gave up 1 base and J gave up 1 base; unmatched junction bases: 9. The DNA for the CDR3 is TGTGCCACCAGCAGAGCAACTAGCGGGAGGACGCTGGGCACAGATACGCAGTATTTT. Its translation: CATSRATSGRTLGTDTQYF.

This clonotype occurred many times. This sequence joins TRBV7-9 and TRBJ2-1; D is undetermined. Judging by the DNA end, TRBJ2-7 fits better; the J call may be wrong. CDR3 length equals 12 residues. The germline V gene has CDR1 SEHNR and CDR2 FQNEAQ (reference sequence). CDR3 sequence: CASSLGSREQYF. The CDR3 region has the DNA TGTGCCAGCAGCTTAGGGTCCCGGGAGCAGTACTTC.

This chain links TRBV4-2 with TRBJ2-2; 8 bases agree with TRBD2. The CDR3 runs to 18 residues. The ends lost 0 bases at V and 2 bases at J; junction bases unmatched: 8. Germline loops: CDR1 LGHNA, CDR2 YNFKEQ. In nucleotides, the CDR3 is TGTGCCAGCAGCCAAGAGACTAGCGTGGGAGGTAACACCGGGGAGCTGTTTTTT. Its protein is CASSQETSVGGNTGELFF.

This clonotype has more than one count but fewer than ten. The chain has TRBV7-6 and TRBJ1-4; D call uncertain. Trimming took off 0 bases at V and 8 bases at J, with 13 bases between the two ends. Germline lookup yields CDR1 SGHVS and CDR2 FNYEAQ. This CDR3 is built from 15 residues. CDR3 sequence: CASSLAAGFVEKLFF. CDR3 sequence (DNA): TGTGCCAGCAGCTTAGCGGCGGGGTTCGTGGAAAAACTGTTTTTT.

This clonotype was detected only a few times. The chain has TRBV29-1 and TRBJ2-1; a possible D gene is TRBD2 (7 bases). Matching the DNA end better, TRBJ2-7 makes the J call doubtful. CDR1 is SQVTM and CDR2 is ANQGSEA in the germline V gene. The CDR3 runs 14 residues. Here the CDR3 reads CSVGGGDTAYEQYF. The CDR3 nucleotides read TGCAGCGTTGGTGGGGGGGACACAGCCTACGAGCAGTACTTC.

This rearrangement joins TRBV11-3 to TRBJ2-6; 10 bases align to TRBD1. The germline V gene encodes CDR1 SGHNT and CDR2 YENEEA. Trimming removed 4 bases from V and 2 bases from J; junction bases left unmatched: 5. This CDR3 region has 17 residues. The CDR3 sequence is CASSSGQGPTGANVLTF. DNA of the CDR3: TGTGCCAGCAGCTCGGGACAGGGGCCCACTGGGGCCAACGTCCTGACTTTC.

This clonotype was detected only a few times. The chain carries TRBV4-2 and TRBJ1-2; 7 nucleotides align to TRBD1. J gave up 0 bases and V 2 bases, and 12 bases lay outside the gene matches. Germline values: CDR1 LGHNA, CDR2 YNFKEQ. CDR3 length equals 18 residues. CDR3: CASSQHVLGQVANYGYTF. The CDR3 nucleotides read TGTGCCAGCAGCCAACATGTTTTAGGACAGGTAGCTAACTATGGCTACACCTTC.

The CDR3 region is CASSFGSLRETQYF. The CDR3 DNA sequence: TGCGCCAGCAGCTTTGGGTCTCTGAGGGAGACCCAGTACTTC. The V call is TRBV5-1, the J call TRBJ2-5; D remains unclear. This CDR3 has 14 amino acids. The V end was cut by 2 bases, the J end by 5 bases, with 13 bases between. Germline values: CDR1 SGHRS, CDR2 YFSETQ.

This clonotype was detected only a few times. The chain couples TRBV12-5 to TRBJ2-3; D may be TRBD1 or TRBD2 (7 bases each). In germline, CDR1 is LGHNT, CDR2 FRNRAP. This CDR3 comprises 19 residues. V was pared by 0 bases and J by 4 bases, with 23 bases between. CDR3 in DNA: TGTGCTAGTGGTTTGGTCATTCGTCGACAGGGAGGGTTATCAGATACGCAGTATTTT. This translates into CASGLVIRRQGGLSDTQYF.

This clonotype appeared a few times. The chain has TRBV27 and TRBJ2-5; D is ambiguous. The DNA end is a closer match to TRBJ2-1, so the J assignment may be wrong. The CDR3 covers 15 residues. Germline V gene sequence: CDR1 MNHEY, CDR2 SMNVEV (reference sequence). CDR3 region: CASSLSGGKGNEQFF. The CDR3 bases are TGTGCCAGCAGTTTATCTGGTGGTAAGGGCAATGAGCAGTTCTTC.

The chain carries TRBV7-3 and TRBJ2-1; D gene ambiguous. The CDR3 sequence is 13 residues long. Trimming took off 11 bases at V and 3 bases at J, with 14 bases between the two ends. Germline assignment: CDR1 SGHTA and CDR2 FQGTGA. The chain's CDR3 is CAASQPHYNEQFF. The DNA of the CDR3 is TGTGCCGCCAGTCAGCCCCACTACAATGAGCAGTTCTTC.

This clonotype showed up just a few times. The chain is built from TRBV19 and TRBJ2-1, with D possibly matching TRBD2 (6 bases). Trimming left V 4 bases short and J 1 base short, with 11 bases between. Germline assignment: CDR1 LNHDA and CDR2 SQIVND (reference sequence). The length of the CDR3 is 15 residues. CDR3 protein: CASSKGLHSYNEQFF. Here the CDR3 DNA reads TGTGCCAGTAGTAAGGGACTGCATTCCTACAATGAGCAGTTCTTC.

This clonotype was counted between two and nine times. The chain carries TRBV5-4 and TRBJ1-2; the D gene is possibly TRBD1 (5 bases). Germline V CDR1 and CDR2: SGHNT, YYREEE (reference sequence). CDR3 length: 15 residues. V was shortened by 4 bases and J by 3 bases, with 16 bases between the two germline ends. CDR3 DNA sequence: TGTGCCAGCAGCCCCCCGCGGGGGATGCACTATGGCTACACCTTC. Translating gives CASSPPRGMHYGYTF.

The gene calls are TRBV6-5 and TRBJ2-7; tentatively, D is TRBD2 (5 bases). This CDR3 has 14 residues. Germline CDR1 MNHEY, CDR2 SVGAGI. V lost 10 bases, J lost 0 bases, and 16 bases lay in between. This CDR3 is CATRPLVPSYEQYF. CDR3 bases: TGTGCCACGCGACCACTAGTCCCCTCCTACGAGCAGTACTTC.

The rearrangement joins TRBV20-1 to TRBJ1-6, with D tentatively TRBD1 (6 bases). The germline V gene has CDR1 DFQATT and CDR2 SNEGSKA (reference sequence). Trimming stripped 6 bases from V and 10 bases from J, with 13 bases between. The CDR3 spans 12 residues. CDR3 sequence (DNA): TGCAGTGCCTCACTAAGGGGGTCACCCCTCCACTTT. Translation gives CSASLRGSPLHF.

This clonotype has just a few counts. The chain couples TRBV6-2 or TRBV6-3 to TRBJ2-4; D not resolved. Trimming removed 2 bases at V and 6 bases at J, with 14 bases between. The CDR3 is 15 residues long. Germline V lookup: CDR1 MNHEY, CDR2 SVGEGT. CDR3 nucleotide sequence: TGTGCCAGCAGTTACCCCACAGTTGGACGAAACATTCAGTACTTC. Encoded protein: CASSYPTVGRNIQYF.

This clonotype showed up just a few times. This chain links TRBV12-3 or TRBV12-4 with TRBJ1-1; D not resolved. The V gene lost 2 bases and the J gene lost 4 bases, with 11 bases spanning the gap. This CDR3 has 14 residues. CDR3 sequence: CASSLYGEVTEAFF. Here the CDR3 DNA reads TGTGCCAGCAGTTTATATGGGGAGGTCACTGAAGCTTTCTTT.